This section outlines one TCR beta chain sequence together with its context. What this receptor recognizes is not known. There are no base qualities to consult, and no much larger clone falls within one base. The record originates from a study of brain T cells in children with intractable seizures (TCRdb year 2021). Describing the broader study: Resected brain tissue from a few dozen pediatric epilepsy surgery cases was first screened for immune gene transcripts using a NanoString immunology panel. About 70% of the 12 selected surgery cases also had pre-surgery blood sequenced, which left four cases with brain tissue only. Study-wide findings and limitations: Viral specificity was inferred solely from CDR3 sequence similarity, and the HCMV serostatus of the patients was not known. Because pre- and post-surgery blood were sequenced to different depths, clones absent from the pre-surgery sample may reflect undersampling.

Inclusive of the bounding cysteine and phenylalanine, the CDR3 is 15 residues long. The entry retains the CDR3 DNA only, 45 bases that are in frame from base 1. For CDR1 and CDR2, the germline V gene lists SGHTA and FQGNSA. The V and J ends are trimmed by 1 base and 5 bases, leaving 13 bases between them. The label giving this sample's time point can be read as: resected brain tissue, or blood drawn just prior to surgery. Surgery cases with the highest brain T cell transcript signatures were selected for TCR beta chain sequencing of brain tissue and, where available, blood. Before surgery, patients had received at least one anti-epileptic drug. The TCR-sequenced patients were children whose drug-resistant epilepsy was caused by tuberous sclerosis complex, focal cortical dysplasia, Rasmussen encephalitis or hemimegalencephaly. The blood samples were collected right before the epilepsy surgery. The Monarch genomic DNA purification kit was used to extract bulk genomic DNA from unsorted brain tissue and whole blood.

The immunoSEQ assay was used to generate TCR beta chain sequences from genomic DNA. As for how the authors treated the data: Any CDR3 sequence that did not begin with the conserved framework cysteine at position 104 was removed by hand. To get clonality, the normalized Shannon's Diversity Index was subtracted from one, giving values from 0 (maximal diversity) to 1 (oligoclonal). Chi-squared comparison-of-proportions tests assessed whether the same CDR3 differed in frequency between samples, such as brain versus blood. Public clonotypes were found through immuneACCESS searches, while the VDJdb browser was used to judge similarity to known antiviral clonotypes. TCRdb mirrors the immuneACCESS table, restricted to in-frame sequences. Some clones are absent from its copies; in checked studies, under half trace to an unresolved V gene, and the reason for the others is unknown. D and trimming come from the DNA, and the V and J calls and clone size come from that table. Within this sample are 88,000 or so clones, with approximately 90% of them counted one time only. The ten top clones hold around 24% of the sample.

The rearranged segments are TRBV7-2 and TRBJ2-3; TRBD2 is a possible D gene, resting on 7 matching bases. This sequence was found in a girl aged 2-10 years with Rasmussen encephalitis and intractable seizures. Sequences were derived from peripheral blood, sampled at surgery. The DNA sequence follows: TGTGCCAGCAGCTTAGGAGGGGGAGGGGTAGATACGCAGTATTTT. Its protein reads: CASSLGGGGVDTQYF.